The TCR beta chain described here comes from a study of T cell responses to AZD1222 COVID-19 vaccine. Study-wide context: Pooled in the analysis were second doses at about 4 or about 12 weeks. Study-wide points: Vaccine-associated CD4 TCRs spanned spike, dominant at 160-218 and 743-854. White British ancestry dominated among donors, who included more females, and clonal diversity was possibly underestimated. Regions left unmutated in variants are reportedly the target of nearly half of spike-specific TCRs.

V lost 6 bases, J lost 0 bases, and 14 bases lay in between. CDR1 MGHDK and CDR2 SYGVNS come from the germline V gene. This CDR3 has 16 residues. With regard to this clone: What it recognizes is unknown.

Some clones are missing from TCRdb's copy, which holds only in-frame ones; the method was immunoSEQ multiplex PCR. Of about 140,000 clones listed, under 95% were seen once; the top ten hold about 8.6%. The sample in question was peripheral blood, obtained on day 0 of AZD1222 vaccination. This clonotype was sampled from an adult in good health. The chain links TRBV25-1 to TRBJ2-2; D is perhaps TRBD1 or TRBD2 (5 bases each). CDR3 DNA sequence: TGTGCCAGCAGCTGGCTGGGACGGTCGAACACCGGGGAGCTGTTTTTT. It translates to CASSWLGRSNTGELFF.